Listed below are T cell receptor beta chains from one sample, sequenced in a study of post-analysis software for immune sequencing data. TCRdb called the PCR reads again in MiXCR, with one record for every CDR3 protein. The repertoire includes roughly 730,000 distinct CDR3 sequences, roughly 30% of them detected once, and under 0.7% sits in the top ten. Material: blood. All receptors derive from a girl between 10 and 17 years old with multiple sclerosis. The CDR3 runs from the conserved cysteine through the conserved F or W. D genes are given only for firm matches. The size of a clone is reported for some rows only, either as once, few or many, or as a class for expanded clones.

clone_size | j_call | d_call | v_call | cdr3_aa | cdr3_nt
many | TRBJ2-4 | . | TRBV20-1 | CSALWAAKNIQYF | TGCAGTGCTTTGTGGGCGGCCAAAAACATTCAGTACTTC
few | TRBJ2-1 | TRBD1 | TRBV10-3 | CTISEGAPRRQFF | TGTACCATCAGTGAGGGGGCCCCTCGTCGGCAGTTCTTC
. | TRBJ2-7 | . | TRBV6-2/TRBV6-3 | CASSSGASGDEQYF | TGTGCCAGCAGTTCCGGAGCGTCAGGGGACGAGCAGTACTTC
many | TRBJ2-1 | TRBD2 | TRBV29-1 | CSVEGATSGAYNEQFF | TGCAGCGTTGAAGGGGCCACTAGCGGGGCCTACAATGAGCAGTTCTTC
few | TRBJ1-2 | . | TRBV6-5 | CASRKSQGPAGYTF | TGTGCCAGCAGGAAAAGCCAAGGACCGGCCGGCTACACCTTC
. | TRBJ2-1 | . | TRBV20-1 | CSARAPQAAYNEQCF | TGCAGTGCTAGAGCCCCCCAGGCCGCCTACAATGAGCAGTGCTTC
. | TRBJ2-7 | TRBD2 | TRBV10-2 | CASSPGLAEPYEQYF | TGCGCCAGCAGCCCGGGACTAGCGGAGCCCTACGAGCAGTACTTC
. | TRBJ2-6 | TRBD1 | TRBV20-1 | CSAMTGRPGANVLTF | TGCAGTGCCATGACAGGGAGACCTGGGGCCAACGTCCTGACTTTC
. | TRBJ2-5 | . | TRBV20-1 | CSARREEETQYF | TGCAGTGCTAGGCGAGAGGAAGAGACCCAGTACTTC
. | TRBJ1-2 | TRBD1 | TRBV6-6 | CASSHDRGGYGYTF | TGTGCCAGCAGTCACGACAGGGGAGGCTATGGCTACACCTTC
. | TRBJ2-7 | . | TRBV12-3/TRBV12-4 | CASMLVGEQYF | TGTGCCAGCATGTTAGTAGGCGAGCAGTACTTC
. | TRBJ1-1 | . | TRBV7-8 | CASSSEGRGAIYTEAFF | TGTGCCAGCAGCTCCGAGGGACGGGGGGCAATATACACTGAAGCTTTCTTT
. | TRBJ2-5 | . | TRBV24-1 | CATSAAVEQYF | TGTGCCACCAGTGCGGCAGTTGAGCAGTACTTC
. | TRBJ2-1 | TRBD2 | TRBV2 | CASRRLAGGHLNEQFF | TGTGCCAGCAGGCGACTAGCGGGAGGGCATTTGAATGAGCAGTTCTTC
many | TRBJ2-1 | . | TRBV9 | CASSVANEQFF | TGTGCCAGCAGCGTAGCTAATGAGCAGTTCTTC
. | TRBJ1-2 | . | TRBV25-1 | CASSEYEASGGYTF | TGTGCCAGCAGTGAATACGAGGCCTCGGGTGGCTACACCTTC